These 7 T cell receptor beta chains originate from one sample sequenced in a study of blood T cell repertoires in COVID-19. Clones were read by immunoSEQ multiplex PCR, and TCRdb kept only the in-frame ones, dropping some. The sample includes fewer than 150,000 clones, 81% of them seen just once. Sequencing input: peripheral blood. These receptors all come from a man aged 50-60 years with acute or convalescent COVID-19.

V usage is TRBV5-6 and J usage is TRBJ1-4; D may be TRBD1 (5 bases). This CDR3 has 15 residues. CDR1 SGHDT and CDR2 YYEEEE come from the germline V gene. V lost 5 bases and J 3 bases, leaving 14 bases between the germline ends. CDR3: CASRDTVSPNEKLFF. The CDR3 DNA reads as TGTGCCAGCAGGGACACAGTGAGCCCTAATGAAAAACTGTTTTTT.

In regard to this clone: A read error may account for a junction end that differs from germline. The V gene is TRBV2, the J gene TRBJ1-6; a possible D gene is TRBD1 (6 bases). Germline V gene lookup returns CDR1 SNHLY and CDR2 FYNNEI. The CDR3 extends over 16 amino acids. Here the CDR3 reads CASREDRTAYNSPLHF. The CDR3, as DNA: TGTGCCAGCAGGGAAGACAGGACGGCTTATAATTCACCCCTCCACTTT.

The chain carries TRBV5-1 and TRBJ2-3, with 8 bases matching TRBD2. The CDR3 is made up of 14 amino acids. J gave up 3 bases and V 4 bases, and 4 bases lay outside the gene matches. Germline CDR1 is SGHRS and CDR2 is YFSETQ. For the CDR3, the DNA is TGCGCCAGCAGCCTGGAGCGGGAGACAGATACGCAGTATTTT. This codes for CASSLERETDTQYF. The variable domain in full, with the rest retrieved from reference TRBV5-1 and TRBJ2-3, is KAGVTQTPRYLIKTRGQQVTLSCSPISGHRSVSWYQQTPGQGLQFLFEYFSETQRNKGNFPGRFSGRQFSNSRSEMNVSTLELGDSALYLCASSLERETDTQYFGPGTRLTVL.

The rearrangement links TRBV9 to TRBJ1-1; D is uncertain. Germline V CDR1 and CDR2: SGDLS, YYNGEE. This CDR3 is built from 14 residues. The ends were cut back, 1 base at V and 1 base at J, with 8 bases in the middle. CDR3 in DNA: TGTGCCAGCAGCGTAATTCCATCGAACACTGAAGCTTTCTTT. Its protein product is CASSVIPSNTEAFF.

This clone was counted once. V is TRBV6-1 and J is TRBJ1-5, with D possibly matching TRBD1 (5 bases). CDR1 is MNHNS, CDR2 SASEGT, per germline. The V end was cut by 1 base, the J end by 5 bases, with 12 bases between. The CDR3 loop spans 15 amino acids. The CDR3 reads CASSEGGGKDQPQHF. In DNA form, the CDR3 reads TGTGCCAGCAGTGAAGGGGGGGGGAAGGATCAGCCCCAGCATTTT.

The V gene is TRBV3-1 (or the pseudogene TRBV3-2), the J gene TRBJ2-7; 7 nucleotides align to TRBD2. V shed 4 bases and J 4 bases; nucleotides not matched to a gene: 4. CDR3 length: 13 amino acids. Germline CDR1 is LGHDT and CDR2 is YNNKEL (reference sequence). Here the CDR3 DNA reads TGTGCCAGCAGCCCCGGGGGGTCTTACGAGCAGTACTTC. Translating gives CASSPGGSYEQYF.

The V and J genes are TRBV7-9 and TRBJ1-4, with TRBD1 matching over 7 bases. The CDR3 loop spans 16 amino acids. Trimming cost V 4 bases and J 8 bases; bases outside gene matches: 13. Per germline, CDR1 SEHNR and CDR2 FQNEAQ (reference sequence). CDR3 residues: CASSYTGAVDWEKLFF. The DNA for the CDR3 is TGTGCCAGCAGCTACACAGGGGCCGTTGACTGGGAAAAACTGTTTTTT.